The clone carrying this T cell receptor (beta chain) came up a few times. Its specificity is unknown. V was pared by 6 bases and J by 1 base, with 6 bases of the junction left unmatched. The CDR3 is made up of 14 amino acids. Germline V gene data show CDR1 as MNHNY and CDR2 as SVGAGI (reference sequence). This record comes from a study of graft-versus-host responses after intestinal transplantation. Study details: Each of the recipients got a multivisceral, liver-intestinal, or isolated intestinal transplant.

Method: immunoSEQ multiplex PCR; TCRdb's copy keeps in-frame clones and lacks some. The sample contains tens of thousands of clones, roughly 80% of which appear only once. General observations from the study: GvH clones appeared in recipient marrow, some first in ileum or blood. Early declines in HvG clones that occurred post-transplant were associated with peak circulating GvH clone levels.

The TCR was taken from a human donor who received an intestinal transplant. V and J are TRBV6-6 and TRBJ2-7; TRBD1 matches at 7 bases. This material consisted of unstimulated CD8+ T cells sorted from spleen or lymph node cells, taken before intestinal transplant. The chain's CDR3 is CASRDTGASYEQYF. The CDR3, as DNA: TGTGCCAGCAGGGATACAGGGGCGTCCTACGAGCAGTACTTC.